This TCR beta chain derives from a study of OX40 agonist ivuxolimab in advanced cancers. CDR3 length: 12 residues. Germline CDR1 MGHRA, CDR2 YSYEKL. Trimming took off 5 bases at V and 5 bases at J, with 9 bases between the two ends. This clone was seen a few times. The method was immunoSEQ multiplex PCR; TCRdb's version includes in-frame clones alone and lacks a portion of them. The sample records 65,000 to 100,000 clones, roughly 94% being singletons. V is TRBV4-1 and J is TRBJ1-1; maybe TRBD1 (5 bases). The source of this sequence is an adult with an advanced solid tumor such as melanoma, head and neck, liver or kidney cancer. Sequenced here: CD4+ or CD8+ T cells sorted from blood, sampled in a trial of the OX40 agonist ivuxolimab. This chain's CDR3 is CASSSGGTEAFF. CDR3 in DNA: TGCGCCAGCAGCAGCGGGGGTACTGAAGCTTTCTTT.